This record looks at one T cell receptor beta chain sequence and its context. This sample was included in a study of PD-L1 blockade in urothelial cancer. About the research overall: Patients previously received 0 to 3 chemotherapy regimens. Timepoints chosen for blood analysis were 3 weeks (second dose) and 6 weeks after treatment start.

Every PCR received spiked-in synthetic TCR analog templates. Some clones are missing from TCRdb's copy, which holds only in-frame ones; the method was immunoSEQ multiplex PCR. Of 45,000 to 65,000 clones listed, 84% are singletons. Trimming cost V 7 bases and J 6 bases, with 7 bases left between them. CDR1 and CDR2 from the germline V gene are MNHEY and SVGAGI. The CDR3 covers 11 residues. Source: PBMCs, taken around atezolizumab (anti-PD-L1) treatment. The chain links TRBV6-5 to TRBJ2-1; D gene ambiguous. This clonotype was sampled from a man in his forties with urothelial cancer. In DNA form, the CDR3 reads TGTGCCAGCACCCTTTCCAATGAGCAGTTCTTC. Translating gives CASTLSNEQFF.